The rows below give T cell receptor beta chains drawn from one sample of a study of T cells in Graves' hyperthyroidism and ophthalmopathy. TCRdb passed the multiplex PCR reads through MiXCR, listing each CDR3 protein once. This table has more than 600,000 distinct CDR3 sequences, 15% to 20% appearing once. The sequencing input was blood. These receptor sequences come from a man aged 18 to 29 with Graves' hyperthyroidism. Both conserved end residues are part of each CDR3. The D gene is left open where the match is weak. Size tells how often a clone was seen (once, few, many) or the class of an expanded clone, and some rows leave it out.

j_call	clone_size	d_call	v_call	cdr3_aa	cdr3_nt
TRBJ2-1	NA	TRBD2	TRBV11-1	CASSFLSGRAANEQFF	TGTGCCAGCAGCTTCCTTAGCGGGAGGGCCGCGAATGAGCAGTTCTTC
TRBJ2-5	many	NA	TRBV7-2	CASSSWVLRETQYF	TGTGCCAGCAGCTCCTGGGTCTTGCGAGAGACCCAGTACTTC
TRBJ2-5	NA	TRBD2	TRBV2	CASKGGLAGLETQYF	TGTGCCAGCAAAGGGGGACTAGCGGGACTAGAGACCCAGTACTTC
TRBJ2-7	NA	NA	TRBV20-1	CSARVGISYEQYF	TGCAGTGCTAGAGTCGGGATCTCCTACGAGCAGTACTTC
TRBJ1-5	few	NA	TRBV30	CAWTAAGAQPQHF	TGTGCCTGGACCGCCGCGGGGGCTCAGCCCCAGCATTTT
TRBJ1-5	few	TRBD1	TRBV28	CASSRGRDRGNQPQHF	TGTGCCAGCAGCCGAGGTAGGGACAGGGGCAATCAGCCCCAGCATTTT
TRBJ2-3	many	TRBD2	TRBV7-8	CASSSRTSVTDTQYF	TGTGCCAGCAGCTCCCGGACTAGCGTCACAGATACGCAGTATTTT
TRBJ2-1	few	TRBD1	TRBV12-3/TRBV12-4	CASSLKDRGLARAGIDEQFF	TGTGCCAGCAGTTTAAAGGACAGGGGTTTGGCGAGGGCCGGTATCGATGAGCAGTTCTTC
TRBJ2-1	many	NA	TRBV7-2	CASSLAFGQGSGEQFF	TGTGCCAGCAGCTTAGCGTTCGGGCAGGGGTCAGGGGAGCAGTTCTTC
TRBJ2-7	NA	TRBD2	TRBV7-2	CASSGYRLAGVDEQYF	TGTGCCAGCAGCGGATACAGACTAGCGGGAGTGGACGAGCAGTACTTC
TRBJ2-7	many	NA	TRBV4-1	CASSQDWGWSYEQYF	TGCGCCAGCAGCCAAGATTGGGGGTGGTCCTACGAGCAGTACTTC
TRBJ1-2	once	NA	TRBV30	CAWQGTVLGYTF	TGTGCCTGGCAGGGGACCGTTTTGGGCTACACCTTC
TRBJ2-1	NA	NA	TRBV18	CASSHRAAAYNEQFF	TGTGCCAGCTCACACCGTGCAGCGGCCTACAATGAGCAGTTCTTC
TRBJ1-3	few	NA	TRBV12-3/TRBV12-4	CASTQGGGNTIYF	TGTGCCAGCACCCAAGGGGGGGGGAACACCATATATTTT
TRBJ1-3	NA	NA	TRBV4-1	CASSFANSLGNTIYF	TGCGCCAGCAGCTTTGCGAACTCTCTGGGAAACACCATATATTTT
TRBJ2-1	few	TRBD2	TRBV3-1	CASSHSSGKENEQFF	TGTGCCAGCAGCCACTCTAGCGGGAAGGAGAATGAGCAGTTCTTC
TRBJ2-7	few	TRBD2	TRBV28	CATSDSGTYEQYF	TGTGCCACCTCGGATAGCGGGACCTACGAGCAGTACTTC
TRBJ1-5	many	NA	TRBV6-1	CASSRTENQPQHF	TGTGCCAGCAGTAGGACGGAGAATCAGCCCCAGCATTTT
TRBJ1-3	NA	NA	TRBV12-3/TRBV12-4	CASSFLPESSGNTIYF	TGTGCCAGCAGTTTCTTACCGGAGAGCTCTGGAAACACCATATATTTT
TRBJ2-1	few	TRBD2	TRBV24-1	CATSDSGTSGSFYNEQFF	TGTGCCACCAGTGATTCCGGGACTAGCGGGAGCTTCTACAATGAGCAGTTCTTC
TRBJ1-1	few	TRBD1	TRBV7-8	CASSRDRAGTEAFF	TGTGCCAGCAGCCGCGACAGGGCGGGCACTGAAGCTTTCTTT
TRBJ2-5	many	NA	TRBV6-1	CASSEAMGGETQYF	TGTGCCAGCAGTGAAGCTATGGGGGGAGAGACCCAGTACTTC
TRBJ1-1	many	NA	TRBV11-2	CASSLVPRGRTAEAFF	TGTGCCAGCAGCTTAGTCCCCCGGGGGAGGACTGCTGAAGCTTTCTTT
TRBJ1-5	many	NA	TRBV20-1	CSARDAGFSNQPQHF	TGCAGTGCTAGAGATGCTGGGTTTAGCAATCAGCCCCAGCATTTT
TRBJ2-7	few	NA	TRBV10-3	CAISGGYEQYF	TGTGCCATCAGTGGTGGCTACGAGCAGTACTTC